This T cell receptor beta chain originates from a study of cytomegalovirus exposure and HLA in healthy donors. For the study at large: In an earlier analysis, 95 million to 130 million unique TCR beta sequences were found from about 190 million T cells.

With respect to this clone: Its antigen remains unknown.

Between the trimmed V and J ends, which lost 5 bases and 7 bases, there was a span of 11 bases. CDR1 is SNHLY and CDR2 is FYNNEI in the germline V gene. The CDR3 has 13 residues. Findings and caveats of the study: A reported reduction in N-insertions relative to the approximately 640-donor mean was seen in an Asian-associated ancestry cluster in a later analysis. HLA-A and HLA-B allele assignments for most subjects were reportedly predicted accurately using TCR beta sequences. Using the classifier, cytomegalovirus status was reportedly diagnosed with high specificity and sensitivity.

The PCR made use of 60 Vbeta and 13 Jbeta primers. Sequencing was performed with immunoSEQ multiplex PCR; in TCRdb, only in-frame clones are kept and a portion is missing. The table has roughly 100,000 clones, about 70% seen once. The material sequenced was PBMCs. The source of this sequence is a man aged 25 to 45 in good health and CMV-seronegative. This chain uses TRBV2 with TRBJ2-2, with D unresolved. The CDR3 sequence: CASSSGSSGELFF. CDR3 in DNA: TGTGCCAGCAGTTCCGGTTCTAGCGGGGAGCTGTTTTTT. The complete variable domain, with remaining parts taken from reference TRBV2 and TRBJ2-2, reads EPEVTQTPSHQVTQMGQEVILRCVPISNHLYFYWYRQILGQKVEFLVSFYNNEISEKSEIFDDQFSVERPDGSNFTLKIRSTKLEDSAMYFCASSSGSSGELFFGEGSRLTVL.